The entry below gives a single T cell receptor beta chain sequence along with its context. What this receptor recognizes is not known. Base qualities are not at hand, and no much larger clone is one base apart. This sample stems from a study of neoadjuvant nivolumab and ipilimumab in lung cancer (dated by TCRdb to the early 2020s). For the wider study: Nivolumab was given at 3 mg/kg intravenously on days 1, 15 and 29, and the combination arm added ipilimumab 1 mg/kg on day 1 only. The major pathologic response (MPR) rate in the intention-to-treat population in each study arm was designated as the primary trial endpoint. In the trial, 45 or so patients with operable NSCLC were treated, of whom about 23 were randomized to nivolumab monotherapy and roughly 20 to nivolumab plus ipilimumab. TCR repertoires were compared between pretherapy (baseline) peripheral blood and tumors resected at surgery after neoadjuvant immune checkpoint blockade. Matched pretherapy and resected tumor pairs were analyzed for seven patients: four treated with nivolumab and three with nivolumab plus ipilimumab.

The library was prepared using the immunoSEQ multiplex PCR assay. As for the authors' bioinformatics: Repertoires were summarized by richness and clonality, and significantly expanded and contracted clones were identified between pre- and post-therapy samples. What TCRdb holds here is the immuneACCESS table cut down to in-frame rearrangements. Part of the clones is not present; checked against another copy, under half of the missing clones reflect an unresolved V gene, and the others are unexplained. The V and J calls and the clone size are those of that table, but D and trimming were determined from the DNA. The sample profile shows 4,000 or so clones; 81% of them were found once. Together, the top ten hold less than 5.5% of the sample. The time point tag for this specimen amounts to: at surgical resection after neoadjuvant nivolumab +/- ipilimumab. The samples were obtained from NEOSTAR, a phase 2 randomized trial that tested neoadjuvant nivolumab or nivolumab plus ipilimumab, followed by surgery, in operable NSCLC. At resection, tumor-adjacent uninvolved lung was collected and used as a matched non-tumor comparison for resected tumor TCR repertoires.

At the junction V is shortened by 3 bases and J by 1 base, with 16 bases in between. The germline V gene encodes CDR1 MNHEY and CDR2 SMNVEV (reference sequence). Including the terminal cysteine and phenylalanine, the CDR3 comprises 17 residues. The sequence is cut down to CDR3 DNA, 51 bases in frame from base 1. Results and caveats for the whole study, not just this receptor: No significant correlation was found between TCR clonality and pathologic tumor regression, and only one major-pathologic-response sample was available for the clonality analysis. A small number of samples was subjected to TCR sequencing. Richness in tumors resected after neoadjuvant therapy showed a positive correlation with pretherapy blood TCR richness (Spearman R ~ 0.86). Compared with tumor-adjacent uninvolved lung, resected tumors had greater TCR richness and clonality, and increases showed up in more of the dual-therapy-treated tumors. From pretherapy to surgery, tumor T-cell richness and clonality went up in three of three dual-therapy tumors, versus only two of four nivolumab-treated tumors.

The chain is assembled from TRBV27 and TRBJ2-4, with no reliable assignment of the D segment. This sequence originates from an adult with non-small cell lung cancer. Some clones in this sample may be carry-over from other donors' samples. Source: normal lung tissue adjacent to the tumor, taken after neoadjuvant nivolumab, alone or with ipilimumab, at or shortly before surgery. The DNA is TGTGCCAGCAGTTTTCGGACGCCTTTGTTGGCCAAAAACATTCAGTACTTC. It specifies CASSFRTPLLAKNIQYF.